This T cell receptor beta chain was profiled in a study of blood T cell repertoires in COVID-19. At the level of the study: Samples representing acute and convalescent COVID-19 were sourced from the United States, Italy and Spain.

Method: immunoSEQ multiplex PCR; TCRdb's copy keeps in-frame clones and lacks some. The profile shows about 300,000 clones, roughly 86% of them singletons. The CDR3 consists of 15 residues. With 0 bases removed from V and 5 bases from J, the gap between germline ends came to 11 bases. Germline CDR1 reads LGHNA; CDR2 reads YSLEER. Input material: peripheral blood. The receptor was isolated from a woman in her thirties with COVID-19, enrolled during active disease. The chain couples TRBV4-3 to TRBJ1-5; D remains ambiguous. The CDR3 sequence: CASSQDLRGYQPQHF. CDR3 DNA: TGCGCCAGCAGCCAAGATCTTCGAGGCTATCAGCCCCAGCATTTT.